The sequence of this TCR beta chain was determined in a study of blood T cell repertoires in COVID-19. About the research overall: Samples came from the United States, Italy and Spain, spanning acute and convalescent COVID-19. PBMCs, B-cell-depleted T cells, or T cells were the source of the cDNA or gDNA that made up the material.

CDR3 length: 14 residues. V lost 3 bases and J lost 5; bases outside the gene matches: 2. Germline CDR1 KGHDR, CDR2 SFDVKD. This clone was seen just once. Original processing methods: Using reference gene primer amplification, nucleated cell counts were estimated. Sequenced by immunoSEQ multiplex PCR; TCRdb stores in-frame clones only, minus some. D and trimming come from the DNA, and the V and J calls and clone size come from that table. The sample holds a few hundred thousand clones, about nine tenths seen once. The sequence derives from a man aged 60 to 75 who had recovered from COVID-19. The source material was peripheral blood. V gene TRBV24-1 combines with J gene TRBJ2-2; 7 bases fit TRBD1. CDR3 amino acids: CATSDPDRTGELFF. Written as DNA, the CDR3 is TGTGCCACCAGTGATCCGGACAGGACCGGGGAGCTGTTTTTT.